These 29 T cell receptor beta chains were all obtained from the same sample, sequenced in a study of CD8 T cells in Susac syndrome. Random hexamers were used to reverse transcribe the RNA input (0.5 to 1 ug). In TCRdb, the immunoSEQ multiplex PCR reads were re-called with MiXCR into one record per CDR3 protein. This repertoire shows under 550,000 distinct CDR3 sequences, roughly 85% found once; its top ten account for around 0.12%. Specimen: CD8+ T cells from PBMCs. The source of these receptors is a human donor with multiple sclerosis.

The chain joins TRBV24-1 to TRBJ2-3; a weak D match, TRBD2 (5 bases). Trimming took off 3 bases at V and 1 base at J, with 10 bases between the two ends. The length of the CDR3 is 15 residues. Looked up from germline, CDR1 is KGHDR and CDR2 is SFDVKD. CDR3 nucleotides: TGTGCCACCAGTGATCGGGGAAAGGGCACAGATACGCAGTATTTT. It codes for CATSDRGKGTDTQYF.

The chain joins TRBV5-1 to TRBJ2-1, with 7 bases identical to TRBD2. The ends lost 1 base at V and 6 bases at J; junction bases unmatched: 1. Germline assignment: CDR1 SGHRS and CDR2 YFSETQ. The CDR3 loop spans 13 amino acids. CDR3 DNA: TGCGCCAGCAGCTTGAAGCGGGGCAATGAGCAGTTCTTC. Translated: CASSLKRGNEQFF.

The chain combines TRBV7-2 with TRBJ2-4; TRBD2 matches at 8 bases. Germline CDR1 is SGHTA and CDR2 is FQGNSA. This CDR3 is built from 13 residues. The J segment lost 10 bases and the V segment lost 5 bases, leaving 7 bases of the junction unmatched. CDR3 nucleotide sequence: TGTGCCAGCAGCCTCGGACTAGCCCCTATTCAGTACTTC. Translation: CASSLGLAPIQYF.

V and J are TRBV7-6 and TRBJ2-1; 7 nucleotides line up with TRBD2. This CDR3 is 15 amino acids long. Germline V gene sequence: CDR1 SGHVS, CDR2 FNYEAQ. V dropped 4 bases and J dropped 4; count of bases not matched to a gene: 7. Here the CDR3 reads CASSSLAPPYNEQFF. Here the CDR3 DNA reads TGTGCCAGCAGCTCACTAGCGCCTCCTTACAATGAGCAGTTCTTC.

The chain employs TRBV3-1 and TRBJ2-1; unclear D gene. This CDR3 region has 14 residues. V was cut by 0 bases and J by 3 bases, with 6 bases left in between. Looked up from germline, CDR1 is LGHDT and CDR2 is YNNKEL (reference sequence). CDR3 sequence: CASSQEASYNEQFF. CDR3 nucleotides: TGTGCCAGCAGCCAAGAGGCTAGCTACAATGAGCAGTTCTTC.

The genes are TRBV30 and TRBJ1-1; D remains ambiguous. This CDR3 contains 14 residues. CDR1 is GTSNPN and CDR2 is SVGIG in the germline V gene (reference sequence). V lost 2 bases to trimming and J lost 6 bases, with 16 bases between them. DNA for the CDR3: TGTGCCTGGAGTATCCGGGTCCTGGCATCTGAAGCTTTCTTT. As protein: CAWSIRVLASEAFF.

This clonotype was counted between two and nine times. J is TRBJ2-7 and V is TRBV11-3; D possibly corresponds to TRBD1 (6 bases). The CDR3 spans 16 residues. Looked up from germline, CDR1 is SGHNT and CDR2 is YENEEA. Deletions cut 3 bases from V and 4 bases from J, with 19 bases between. The CDR3 bases are TGTGCCAGCAGCTTCGTCCGAGGGCAGGGGTGGTACGAGCAGTACTTC. Its translation is CASSFVRGQGWYEQYF.

The chain joins TRBV29-1 to TRBJ2-6; no firm D call. The CDR3 runs to 12 residues. V gave up 6 bases and J gave up 4 bases, with 7 bases separating them. Germline values: CDR1 SQVTM, CDR2 ANQGSEA. In DNA form, the CDR3 reads TGCAGCGTAGTGTCAGGGGCCAACGTCCTGACTTTC. Its translation: CSVVSGANVLTF.

This CDR3 reads CASSITGTGYESVSYNEQFF. The CDR3, as DNA: TGCGCCAGCAGCATAACCGGGACAGGTTACGAAAGTGTCTCCTACAATGAGCAGTTCTTC. V is TRBV5-1 and J is TRBJ2-1; 8 positions agree with TRBD1. V trimming: 4 bases; J trimming: 0 bases; junction bases outside the gene matches: 18. CDR3 length: 20 residues. The germline CDR1 and CDR2 sequences are SGHRS and YFSETQ.

CDR3 DNA: TGTGCCAGCAGTTTAGGGACAGGTGCTGCAGCTTTCTTT. It encodes CASSLGTGAAAFF. The chain links TRBV27 to TRBJ1-1; TRBD1 matches 8 bases. The trim removed 2 bases at V and 10 bases at J, leaving 6 bases unmatched. The CDR3 contains 13 residues. Germline V CDR1 and CDR2: MNHEY, SMNVEV (reference sequence).

The chain recombines TRBV4-1 with TRBJ2-7; no definite D call. Deletions cut 0 bases from V and 0 bases from J, with 9 bases between. In germline, CDR1 is MGHRA, CDR2 YSYEKL. The CDR3 spans 15 residues. CDR3 protein: CASSQESRSSYEQYF. The CDR3 DNA follows: TGCGCCAGCAGCCAAGAAAGCAGGAGCTCCTACGAGCAGTACTTC.

The V gene is TRBV4-1, the J gene TRBJ2-1, with TRBD1 matching 7 bases. The V gene end was trimmed by 4 bases and the J gene end by 0 bases; junction bases not matched to a gene: 12. Germline V gene lookup returns CDR1 MGHRA and CDR2 YSYEKL. CDR3 length: 18 amino acids. The CDR3 DNA reads as TGCGCCAGCAGCCGATATCAGACAGGGCCCAGCTCCTACAATGAGCAGTTCTTC. This gives the protein CASSRYQTGPSSYNEQFF.

This clonotype was detected once. V is TRBV7-2 and J is TRBJ1-2; no clear D. There are 15 residues in the CDR3. Germline V gene lookup returns CDR1 SGHTA and CDR2 FQGNSA. V was trimmed by 3 bases and J by 6 bases, leaving 17 bases between them. The CDR3 spells CASSFSTELVNGYTF. CDR3 DNA: TGTGCCAGCAGCTTCTCCACAGAGTTGGTTAATGGCTACACCTTC.

The CDR3 sequence is CASRDREENTGELFF. The CDR3 coding sequence is TGTGCCAGCAGGGACAGGGAGGAGAACACCGGGGAGCTGTTTTTT. The gene calls are TRBV7-9 and TRBJ2-2; 8 nucleotides align to TRBD1. V lost 6 bases to trimming and J lost 1 base; unmatched junction nucleotides: 4. This CDR3 has 15 residues. Germline CDR1 reads SEHNR; CDR2 reads FQNEAQ (reference sequence).

V usage is TRBV5-4 and J usage is TRBJ2-1; 9 bases agree with TRBD2. The CDR3 length is 16 residues. The germline gives CDR1 SGHNT, CDR2 YYREEE (reference sequence). V trimming: 0 bases; J trimming: 5 bases; junction bases outside the gene matches: 6. This chain's CDR3 is CASSLAVLAGHNEQFF. For the CDR3, the DNA is TGTGCCAGCAGCTTGGCCGTGCTAGCGGGACACAATGAGCAGTTCTTC. The entire variable domain, with the rest obtained from reference TRBV5-4 and TRBJ2-1, is as follows: ETGVTQSPTHLIKTRGQQVTLRCSSQSGHNTVSWYQQALGQGPQFIFQYYREEENGRGNFPPRFSGLQFPNYSSELNVNALELDDSALYLCASSLAVLAGHNEQFFGPGTRLTVL.

V is TRBV5-4 and J is TRBJ1-2; D ambiguous. The germline gives CDR1 SGHNT, CDR2 YYREEE (reference sequence). Trimming took 7 bases from V and 4 from J, leaving 17 bases between them. The CDR3 runs 14 residues. CDR3 in DNA: TGTGCCAGCCGTCAGTGGAAGGGTCCCTATGGCTACACCTTC. This sequence encodes CASRQWKGPYGYTF.

The gene calls are TRBV7-9 and TRBJ2-1; TRBD1 is a possible D gene (5 bases). Per the germline V gene, CDR1 is SEHNR and CDR2 is FQNEAQ (reference sequence). The CDR3 totals 17 residues. V shed 5 bases and J shed 4 bases, with 21 bases lying between them. The CDR3 loop is CASSPPPRRGPYNEQFF. The CDR3 DNA reads TGTGCCAGCAGCCCACCCCCCCGAAGGGGCCCTTACAATGAGCAGTTCTTC.

The chain carries TRBV19 and TRBJ1-1; D call uncertain. Germline CDR1 is LNHDA and CDR2 is SQIVND (reference sequence). This CDR3 has 16 amino acids. V was cut by 6 bases and J by 1 base, with 18 bases left in between. The CDR3 here is CASSRRLIRRNTEAFF. The DNA for the CDR3 is TGTGCCAGTAGCCGCCGGTTGATTCGGAGGAACACTGAAGCTTTCTTT. Variable domain in full (rest from reference TRBV19 and TRBJ1-1): DGGITQSPKYLFRKEGQNVTLSCEQNLNHDAMYWYRQDPGQGLRLIYYSQIVNDFQKGDIAEGYSVSREKKESFPLTVTSAQKNPTAFYLCASSRRLIRRNTEAFFGQGTRLTVV.

The V and J genes are TRBV3-1 and TRBJ2-7; 10 nucleotides align to TRBD2. V lost 2 bases and J lost 0; bases outside the gene matches: 16. The CDR3 runs to 20 residues. Germline-derived CDR1 and CDR2 are LGHDT and YNNKEL (reference sequence). CDR3: CASSQQKSPGLAFYSYEQYF. Here the CDR3 DNA reads TGTGCCAGCAGCCAACAGAAGTCTCCGGGACTAGCGTTCTACTCCTACGAGCAGTACTTC.

The chain joins TRBV6-5 to TRBJ1-1; D unclear. CDR3 length: 14 residues. V lost 7 bases, J lost 1 base, and 13 bases lay in between. Germline CDR1 is MNHEY and CDR2 is SVGAGI. The CDR3 DNA is TGTGCCAGCACTGACACCATGAGGAACACTGAAGCTTTCTTT. Protein: CASTDTMRNTEAFF.

DNA of the CDR3: TGTGCCAGCAGCTCCCATAAAGGGGGGGCATCAGATACGCAGTATTTT. This translates into CASSSHKGGASDTQYF. The chain joins TRBV9 to TRBJ2-3, with a possible D match to TRBD2 (7 bases). The V end was cut by 4 bases, the J end by 4 bases, with 19 bases between. The germline V gene encodes CDR1 SGDLS and CDR2 YYNGEE. This CDR3 is built from 16 residues.

This sequence joins TRBV9 and TRBJ2-1, with 11 positions matching TRBD1. Germline loops: CDR1 SGDLS, CDR2 YYNGEE. V trimming: 3 bases; J trimming: 4 bases; junction bases outside the gene matches: 12. The CDR3 has 18 amino acids. CDR3 bases: TGTGCCAGCAGCGAACGGGACAGGGGGAACCTAGGTTACAATGAGCAGTTCTTC. Protein product: CASSERDRGNLGYNEQFF.

The chain uses TRBV25-1 and TRBJ2-3; no definite D call. The CDR3 contains 15 residues. Germline assignment: CDR1 MGHDK and CDR2 SYGVNS. Trimming took off 1 base at V and 0 bases at J, with 8 bases between the two ends. Here the CDR3 DNA reads TGTGCCAGCAGTGAATGGGCCGCTAGCACAGATACGCAGTATTTT. This codes for CASSEWAASTDTQYF.

V usage is TRBV25-1 and J usage is TRBJ1-2, with D possibly TRBD1 on 6 matching bases. V lost 0 bases to trimming and J lost 0 bases, with 14 bases between them. Per germline, CDR1 MGHDK and CDR2 SYGVNS. The CDR3 length is 17 residues. The DNA for the CDR3 is TGTGCCAGCAGTGAATATTATGCAGGGGATGCTAACTATGGCTACACCTTC. Its translation is CASSEYYAGDANYGYTF.

The rearrangement links TRBV30 to TRBJ2-2; a weak D match, TRBD2 (7 bases). Trimming stripped 5 bases from V and 4 bases from J, with 14 bases between. The CDR3 length is 14 residues. The germline CDR1 and CDR2 sequences are GTSNPN and SVGIG (reference sequence). As DNA, the CDR3 is TGTGCCTGGGGGGAGGGGGTCACCACCGGGGAGCTGTTTTTT. It encodes CAWGEGVTTGELFF.

This clonotype was seen just once. The rearrangement uses TRBV29-1 and TRBJ2-6; no definite D call. The CDR3 is made up of 16 amino acids. From germline, CDR1 is SQVTM and CDR2 ANQGSEA. V gave up 7 bases and J gave up 1 base, with 17 bases separating them. The CDR3 DNA reads TGCAGCGCTGATACACAAGGGTGGTCTGGGGCCAACGTCCTGACTTTC. This translates into CSADTQGWSGANVLTF. Together with reference TRBV29-1 and TRBJ2-6, the CDR3 gives the full variable domain: SAVISQKPSRDICQRGTSLTIQCQVDSQVTMMFWYRQQPGQSLTLIATANQGSEATYESGFVIDKFPISRPNLTFSTLTVSNMSPEDSSIYLCSADTQGWSGANVLTFGAGSRLTVL.

This chain joins TRBV9 and TRBJ1-2, with a tentative D call TRBD1 (6 bases). This CDR3 is 15 amino acids long. The germline V gene encodes CDR1 SGDLS and CDR2 YYNGEE. V was cut by 0 bases and J by 4 bases, with 13 bases left in between. CDR3 protein: CASSVETGSSYGYTF. In DNA, the CDR3 is TGTGCCAGCAGCGTAGAGACAGGCTCCAGCTATGGCTACACCTTC. The variable domain in full, completed from reference TRBV9 and TRBJ1-2, reads DSGVTQTPKHLITATGQRVTLRCSPRSGDLSVYWYQQSLDQGLQFLIQYYNGEERAKGNILERFSAQQFPDLHSELNLSSLELGDSALYFCASSVETGSSYGYTFGSGTRLTVV.

CDR3 DNA sequence: TGTGCCAGCAGCCCGGTCGTTTCTAATGAGCAGTTCTTC. Translation: CASSPVVSNEQFF. The V gene is TRBV25-1, the J gene TRBJ2-1; no reliable D call. The CDR3 has 13 residues. V dropped 6 bases and J dropped 7 bases, with 13 bases sitting between them. Germline values: CDR1 MGHDK, CDR2 SYGVNS.

The CDR3 coding sequence is TGTGCCAGCAACCCCGGGGGGGCGGATGAGACCCAGTACTTC. This gives the protein CASNPGGADETQYF. The chain has TRBV9 and TRBJ2-5; 8 positions match TRBD2. The V gene's germline CDR1 is SGDLS and CDR2 YYNGEE. CDR3 size: 14 residues. After removal of 6 bases from V and 5 bases from J, the junction contained 9 bases not matched to a gene.